Sequencing of this TCR beta chain was carried out in a study of CD8+CD57+ T cells in acquired aplastic anemia. Study summary: Each DNA sample taken from sorted CD4+ and CD8+ cells came to approximately 3.2 ug on average. The study, taken as a whole, reports: Patients and controls shared twenty-nine CD8+ CDR3 sequences.

TCR beta VDJ and CDR3 profiles were obtained from a genomic DNA template. TCRdb called the reads again in MiXCR, with one record for every CDR3 protein. In the table there are some 180,000 distinct CDR3 sequences, around 60% of which are singletons. Patients picked for sequencing had shown CD8+CD57+ cell expansion detected by flow cytometry. Patients, without exception, had severe acquired aplastic anemia. Germline V lookup: CDR1 SGDLS, CDR2 YYNGEE. The length of the CDR3 is 13 residues. Trimming took off 8 bases at V and 10 bases at J, with 16 bases between the two ends. This clonotype was seen a handful of times. Its target is not known.

This sequence joins TRBV9 and TRBJ1-6; D remains unclear. This clonotype originated in a human donor with aplastic anemia. Sequencing was performed on sorted CD4+, CD8+, or CD8+CD57+ T cells (not recorded which) from PBMCs. CDR3 protein: CASQPGNGSPLHF. In DNA form, the CDR3 reads TGTGCCAGTCAACCGGGCAACGGATCACCCCTCCACTTT.